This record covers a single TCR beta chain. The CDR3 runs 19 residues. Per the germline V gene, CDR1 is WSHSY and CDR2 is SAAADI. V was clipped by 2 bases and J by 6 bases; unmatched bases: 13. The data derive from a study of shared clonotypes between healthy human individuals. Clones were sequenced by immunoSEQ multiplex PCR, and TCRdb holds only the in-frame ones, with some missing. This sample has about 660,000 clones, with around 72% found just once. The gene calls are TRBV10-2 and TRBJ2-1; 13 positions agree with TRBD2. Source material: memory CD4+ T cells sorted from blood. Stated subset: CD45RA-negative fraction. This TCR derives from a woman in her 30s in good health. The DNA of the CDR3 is TGCGCCAGCAGTGAGCCTGGACTAGCGGGAGCGCTATTAGGCAATGAGCAGTTCTTC. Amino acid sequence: CASSEPGLAGALLGNEQFF.